Listed below are T cell receptor beta chains from one sample, sequenced in a study of CD8+ T cells in alopecia areata. Produced via immunoSEQ multiplex PCR; TCRdb's table is partial and in-frame only. The sample holds 210,000 or so clones; approximately 65% are singletons and the top ten take approximately 1.2%. This material consisted of CD4+ T cells sorted from blood, taken around week 44, from a patient treated with tofacitinib. The receptors originated from a human donor with alopecia areata. Each CDR3 is given with its conserved first and last residue. The D gene is left open where the match is weak. Not every row has a clone size; where given, it reads once, few, many or a size class.

v_call: TRBV30; j_call: TRBJ1-4; clone_size: once; d_call: TRBD1; cdr3_aa: CAWSGQGSEKLFF; cdr3_nt: TGTGCCTGGAGTGGACAGGGGAGTGAAAAACTGTTTTTT
v_call: TRBV10-3; j_call: TRBJ2-3; clone_size: -; d_call: TRBD1; cdr3_aa: CATLTGFTDTQYF; cdr3_nt: TGTGCCACCCTGACAGGGTTCACAGATACGCAGTATTTT
v_call: TRBV30; j_call: TRBJ2-3; clone_size: -; d_call: -; cdr3_aa: CAWSKGTDTQYF; cdr3_nt: TGTGCCTGGAGTAAAGGCACAGATACGCAGTATTTT
v_call: TRBV27; j_call: TRBJ2-7; clone_size: -; d_call: -; cdr3_aa: CASSPGTVTYEQYF; cdr3_nt: TGTGCCAGCAGTCCGGGGACGGTTACCTACGAGCAGTACTTC
v_call: TRBV30; j_call: TRBJ1-3; clone_size: -; d_call: TRBD1; cdr3_aa: CAWSVAGQFGNTIYF; cdr3_nt: TGTGCCTGGAGTGTAGCGGGACAGTTTGGAAACACCATATATTTT
v_call: TRBV2; j_call: TRBJ1-6; clone_size: -; d_call: TRBD1; cdr3_aa: CADRDRKNSPLHF; cdr3_nt: TGTGCCGACCGGGACAGGAAGAATTCACCCCTCCACTTT
v_call: TRBV30; j_call: TRBJ1-4; clone_size: -; d_call: -; cdr3_aa: CAWNPGSVGEKLFF; cdr3_nt: TGTGCCTGGAATCCAGGGAGTGTCGGCGAAAAACTGTTTTTT
v_call: TRBV18; j_call: TRBJ1-1; clone_size: few; d_call: -; cdr3_aa: CASSLRQDEAFF; cdr3_nt: TGTGCCAGCTCACTAAGACAGGATGAAGCTTTCTTT
v_call: TRBV11-2; j_call: TRBJ2-7; clone_size: -; d_call: TRBD2; cdr3_aa: CASSLVAGAYEQYF; cdr3_nt: TGTGCCAGCAGCTTAGTAGCGGGGGCCTACGAGCAGTACTTC
v_call: TRBV5-6; j_call: TRBJ2-7; clone_size: -; d_call: -; cdr3_aa: CASSLDLGDKSYEQYF; cdr3_nt: TGTGCCAGCAGCTTGGATCTCGGGGACAAGTCCTACGAGCAGTACTTC
v_call: TRBV6-6; j_call: TRBJ2-7; clone_size: -; d_call: -; cdr3_aa: CASTPRDGSSYEQYF; cdr3_nt: TGTGCCAGCACACCCCGGGACGGCTCCTCCTACGAGCAGTACTTC
v_call: TRBV2; j_call: TRBJ1-2; clone_size: few; d_call: -; cdr3_aa: CASNPRRNNYGYTF; cdr3_nt: TGTGCCAGCAATCCCCGACGAAATAACTATGGCTACACCTTC
v_call: TRBV27; j_call: TRBJ2-7; clone_size: -; d_call: TRBD2; cdr3_aa: CASKRTSGGPYEQYF; cdr3_nt: TGTGCCAGCAAAAGGACTAGCGGGGGACCCTACGAGCAGTACTTC
v_call: TRBV7-3; j_call: TRBJ2-3; clone_size: few; d_call: TRBD2; cdr3_aa: CASSEAGGTDTQYF; cdr3_nt: TGTGCCAGCAGTGAAGCGGGGGGCACAGATACGCAGTATTTT
v_call: TRBV7-9; j_call: TRBJ1-5; clone_size: few; d_call: TRBD1; cdr3_aa: CASSLGTGVGQPQHF; cdr3_nt: TGTGCCAGCAGCCTAGGGACAGGGGTCGGTCAGCCCCAGCATTTT
v_call: TRBV2; j_call: TRBJ1-6; clone_size: -; d_call: -; cdr3_aa: CASRNGDSPLHF; cdr3_nt: TGTGCCAGCAGGAACGGGGATTCACCCCTCCACTTT
v_call: TRBV29-1; j_call: TRBJ1-3; clone_size: few; d_call: -; cdr3_aa: CSALFRGQHSGNTIYF; cdr3_nt: TGCAGCGCCCTATTCCGAGGACAGCACTCTGGAAACACCATATATTTT
v_call: TRBV19; j_call: TRBJ2-3; clone_size: few; d_call: -; cdr3_aa: CASSSGGTDTQYF; cdr3_nt: TGTGCCAGTAGTAGCGGGGGCACAGATACGCAGTATTTT
v_call: TRBV29-1; j_call: TRBJ2-7; clone_size: few; d_call: -; cdr3_aa: CSVEDGGKQYF; cdr3_nt: TGCAGCGTTGAAGATGGGGGCAAGCAGTACTTC
v_call: TRBV5-1; j_call: TRBJ2-7; clone_size: -; d_call: -; cdr3_aa: CASSLEGLYEQYF; cdr3_nt: TGCGCCAGCAGCTTGGAGGGGCTCTACGAGCAGTACTTC
v_call: TRBV10-3; j_call: TRBJ2-1; clone_size: few; d_call: TRBD1; cdr3_aa: CAISRDSNQFF; cdr3_nt: TGTGCCATCAGTCGGGACAGCAACCAGTTCTTC
v_call: TRBV30; j_call: TRBJ1-6; clone_size: -; d_call: -; cdr3_aa: CAWGGSSPLHF; cdr3_nt: TGTGCCTGGGGGGGTAGTTCACCCCTCCACTTT
v_call: TRBV7-6; j_call: TRBJ2-5; clone_size: -; d_call: -; cdr3_aa: CASSAPYETQYF; cdr3_nt: TGTGCCAGCAGTGCACCGTACGAGACCCAGTACTTC
v_call: TRBV29-1; j_call: TRBJ1-1; clone_size: few; d_call: -; cdr3_aa: CSVGGLHRTEAFF; cdr3_nt: TGCAGCGTTGGGGGGCTTCATCGGACTGAAGCTTTCTTT
v_call: TRBV25-1; j_call: TRBJ2-7; clone_size: -; d_call: TRBD2; cdr3_aa: CASSAGGLAGAHEQYF; cdr3_nt: TGTGCCAGCAGTGCCGGGGGACTAGCGGGGGCCCACGAGCAGTACTTC
v_call: TRBV4-1; j_call: TRBJ2-7; clone_size: -; d_call: -; cdr3_aa: CASSPHEQYF; cdr3_nt: TGCGCCAGCAGCCCGCACGAGCAGTACTTC
v_call: TRBV5-1; j_call: TRBJ2-1; clone_size: -; d_call: -; cdr3_aa: CASSREGTNEQFF; cdr3_nt: TGCGCCAGCAGCCGCGAGGGGACGAATGAGCAGTTCTTC
v_call: TRBV5-6; j_call: TRBJ2-5; clone_size: -; d_call: TRBD1; cdr3_aa: CASSSLPTGGETQYF; cdr3_nt: TGTGCCAGCAGCTCGTTACCGACAGGGGGTGAGACCCAGTACTTC
v_call: TRBV29-1; j_call: TRBJ2-3; clone_size: -; d_call: TRBD1; cdr3_aa: CSVELGTGLVAQYF; cdr3_nt: TGCAGCGTTGAATTAGGGACAGGGCTAGTTGCGCAGTATTTT
v_call: TRBV29-1; j_call: TRBJ1-1; clone_size: -; d_call: -; cdr3_aa: CSALDRRTEAFF; cdr3_nt: TGCAGCGCCCTCGACCGGAGGACTGAAGCTTTCTTT
v_call: TRBV30; j_call: TRBJ1-3; clone_size: -; d_call: -; cdr3_aa: CAWSVGGDSHGNF; cdr3_nt: TGTGCCTGGAGTGTCGGCGGCGATTCCCACGGAAATTTT
v_call: TRBV30; j_call: TRBJ2-2; clone_size: -; d_call: -; cdr3_aa: CAGDVEANTGELFF; cdr3_nt: TGTGCCGGGGACGTCGAAGCGAACACCGGGGAGCTGTTTTTT
v_call: TRBV10-3; j_call: TRBJ1-6; clone_size: -; d_call: -; cdr3_aa: CAITEGNSPLHF; cdr3_nt: TGTGCCATCACTGAGGGAAATTCACCCCTCCACTTT
v_call: TRBV30; j_call: TRBJ2-1; clone_size: -; d_call: TRBD2; cdr3_aa: CAWSLLGLAGLDEQFF; cdr3_nt: TGTGCCTGGAGTCTCCTGGGACTAGCGGGGCTGGATGAGCAGTTCTTC
v_call: TRBV2; j_call: TRBJ2-3; clone_size: few; d_call: TRBD2; cdr3_aa: CASSRGPLAASTDTQYF; cdr3_nt: TGTGCCAGCAGTCGCGGGCCACTAGCGGCTAGCACAGATACGCAGTATTTT
v_call: TRBV14; j_call: TRBJ2-7; clone_size: -; d_call: -; cdr3_aa: CASSQDHSSGEQYF; cdr3_nt: TGTGCCAGCAGCCAAGATCATAGTTCTGGCGAGCAGTACTTC
v_call: TRBV6-4; j_call: TRBJ2-1; clone_size: few; d_call: TRBD1; cdr3_aa: CASSDNTGAEQFF; cdr3_nt: TGTGCCAGCAGTGACAACACAGGGGCTGAGCAGTTCTTC
v_call: TRBV19; j_call: TRBJ2-7; clone_size: -; d_call: TRBD1; cdr3_aa: CASSTGQYVDEQYF; cdr3_nt: TGTGCCAGTAGTACGGGACAGTACGTGGACGAGCAGTACTTC
v_call: TRBV19; j_call: TRBJ2-1; clone_size: -; d_call: TRBD1; cdr3_aa: CASSADRGSYNEQFF; cdr3_nt: TGTGCCAGTTCGGCGGACAGGGGTTCCTACAATGAGCAGTTCTTC
v_call: TRBV23-1; j_call: TRBJ1-6; clone_size: -; d_call: TRBD1; cdr3_aa: CASSPTDRLSYNSPLHF; cdr3_nt: TGCGCCAGCAGTCCGACGGACAGGCTCTCCTATAATTCACCCCTCCACTTT
v_call: TRBV20-1; j_call: TRBJ2-7; clone_size: -; d_call: -; cdr3_aa: CSASGGVGQYF; cdr3_nt: TGCAGTGCTAGCGGGGGAGTTGGGCAGTACTTC
v_call: TRBV10-2; j_call: TRBJ1-1; clone_size: -; d_call: -; cdr3_aa: CASSESEGGTEAFF; cdr3_nt: TGCGCCAGCAGTGAGTCAGAGGGAGGGACTGAAGCTTTCTTT
v_call: TRBV7-2; j_call: TRBJ2-1; clone_size: once; d_call: TRBD2; cdr3_aa: CASKSSSGGAHEQFF; cdr3_nt: TGTGCCAGCAAGTCATCTAGCGGGGGGGCCCATGAGCAGTTCTTC
v_call: TRBV14; j_call: TRBJ2-7; clone_size: few; d_call: TRBD2; cdr3_aa: CASSQAGGPQRGEQYF; cdr3_nt: TGTGCCAGCAGCCAAGCGGGGGGACCCCAACGTGGAGAGCAGTACTTC
v_call: TRBV29-1; j_call: TRBJ2-5; clone_size: -; d_call: TRBD1; cdr3_aa: CSVDRGWGQETQYF; cdr3_nt: TGCAGCGTCGACAGGGGGTGGGGACAAGAGACCCAGTACTTC
v_call: TRBV29-1; j_call: TRBJ1-2; clone_size: -; d_call: -; cdr3_aa: CSVGGDSNYGYTF; cdr3_nt: TGCAGCGTTGGGGGTGATTCCAACTATGGCTACACCTTC
v_call: TRBV10-3; j_call: TRBJ2-5; clone_size: few; d_call: TRBD2; cdr3_aa: CAISASGGLPETQYF; cdr3_nt: TGTGCCATCAGTGCTAGCGGGGGGCTCCCAGAGACCCAGTACTTC
v_call: TRBV7-2; j_call: TRBJ1-5; clone_size: -; d_call: TRBD1; cdr3_aa: CASSTSWQGVQGNQPQHF; cdr3_nt: TGTGCCAGCAGTACCTCCTGGCAGGGGGTGCAGGGCAATCAGCCCCAGCATTTT
v_call: TRBV6-1; j_call: TRBJ1-1; clone_size: -; d_call: -; cdr3_aa: CASSLLTGNTEAFF; cdr3_nt: TGTGCCAGCAGTCTATTGACAGGGAACACTGAAGCTTTCTTT